These 30 T cell receptor beta chains were all obtained from the same sample, sequenced in a study of blood T cell repertoires in COVID-19. The table came from immunoSEQ multiplex PCR; TCRdb's copy has only in-frame clones and leaves some out. The sample lists around 250,000 clones, approximately 87% occurring once. Specimen: peripheral blood. Every receptor here comes from a man aged 55 to 70 with acute or convalescent COVID-19.

This clone was recorded only once. This chain links TRBV19 with TRBJ1-5; maybe TRBD1 (6 bases). CDR3 length equals 15 residues. V was pared by 5 bases and J by 3 bases, with 14 bases between. Germline values: CDR1 LNHDA, CDR2 SQIVND (reference sequence). The CDR3: CASSSAGVPNQPQHF. As DNA, the CDR3 is TGTGCCAGTAGTTCGGCAGGGGTCCCCAATCAGCCCCAGCATTTT.

The V and J genes are TRBV5-1 and TRBJ1-1, with 7 nucleotides matching TRBD1. The CDR3 covers 17 residues. Germline loops: CDR1 SGHRS, CDR2 YFSETQ. V lost 6 bases and J lost 1; bases outside the gene matches: 15. The CDR3: CASTGTGEGRSNTEAFF. The CDR3 DNA follows: TGCGCCAGCACTGGAACAGGGGAAGGAAGGTCGAACACTGAAGCTTTCTTT.

The gene calls are TRBV24-1 and TRBJ2-2; TRBD2 agrees at 11 bases. V dropped 8 bases and J dropped 1; count of bases not matched to a gene: 2. Germline CDR1 reads KGHDR; CDR2 reads SFDVKD. The CDR3 totals 15 residues. CDR3 amino acids: CATMGTSGNTGELFF. The CDR3 DNA reads as TGTGCCACCATGGGGACTAGCGGGAACACCGGGGAGCTGTTTTTT.

Comment on this clone: Other DNA sequences in the same sample also yield this CDR3. V usage is TRBV5-1 and J usage is TRBJ1-1; D remains unclear. V lost 3 bases and J 2 bases, leaving 11 bases between the germline ends. Germline V CDR1 and CDR2: SGHRS, YFSETQ. CDR3 length: 14 amino acids. The CDR3 DNA reads as TGCGCCAGCAGCTCCTCCGGTTCCAACACTGAAGCTTTCTTT. Its translation: CASSSSGSNTEAFF.

This chain connects TRBV18 to TRBJ2-3; D is ambiguous. The V gene's germline CDR1 is KGHSH and CDR2 LQKENI. With 6 bases removed from V and 4 bases from J, the gap between germline ends came to 8 bases. The CDR3 is made up of 12 amino acids. The CDR3: CASSPRPDTQYF. CDR3 nucleotide sequence: TGTGCCAGCTCCCCTCGTCCAGATACGCAGTATTTT.

The rearrangement joins TRBV7-9 to TRBJ2-7; 7 positions agree with TRBD1. Losses at the gene ends were 4 bases for V and 9 bases for J; bases not matched to a gene: 15. Germline-derived CDR1 and CDR2 are SEHNR and FQNEAQ (reference sequence). The CDR3 spans 15 residues. In DNA form, the CDR3 reads TGTGCCAGCAGCTCCAGGGACAGTTTCGACACGCGGCAGTACTTC. It yields the protein CASSSRDSFDTRQYF.

The V and J genes are TRBV12-3 or TRBV12-4 and TRBJ1-2; D is perhaps TRBD1 (6 bases). V was pared by 3 bases and J by 8 bases, with 13 bases between. The CDR3 is 13 residues long. CDR3 amino acids: CASSFGQGNGYTF. In DNA, the CDR3 is TGTGCCAGCAGTTTCGGTCAGGGGAACGGCTACACCTTC.

Details on this clone: Different DNA sequences within this sample yield the same CDR3. Here the CDR3 DNA reads TGTGCCAGCTCCCACCCCGGCACTAGCGGGACCTACGAGCAGTACTTC. Translation: CASSHPGTSGTYEQYF. The rearrangement links TRBV18 to TRBJ2-7, with 10 bases lining up with TRBD2. CDR1 and CDR2 from the germline V gene are KGHSH and LQKENI. The CDR3 has 16 amino acids. The ends lost 6 bases at V and 2 bases at J; junction bases unmatched: 10.

The V call is TRBV4-1, the J call TRBJ2-2; 14 bases are a match to TRBD2. With 5 bases clipped from V and 5 bases from J, the junction kept 7 bases outside the gene matches. The CDR3 runs to 17 residues. CDR1 and CDR2 from the germline V gene are MGHRA and YSYEKL. The chain's CDR3 is CASSSRTSGRYTGELFF. CDR3 bases: TGCGCCAGCAGCTCTCGGACTAGCGGGAGGTATACCGGGGAGCTGTTTTTT.

This sequence joins TRBV9 and TRBJ1-1, with 11 nucleotides matching TRBD1. Germline lookup yields CDR1 SGDLS and CDR2 YYNGEE. Trimming at V came to 4 bases and at J to 5 bases, leaving 7 bases not matched to a gene. CDR3 length: 15 amino acids. The CDR3 DNA reads TGTGCCAGCAGCCCCGGGACAGGGGGGAGGACTGAAGCTTTCTTT. Residues: CASSPGTGGRTEAFF.

This sequence joins TRBV9 and TRBJ1-1; the D is unclear. V lost 0 bases and J 0 bases, leaving 9 bases between the germline ends. The germline V gene has CDR1 SGDLS and CDR2 YYNGEE. The CDR3 consists of 15 residues. Written as DNA, the CDR3 is TGTGCCAGCAGCGTAGCTTCGACATTGAACACTGAAGCTTTCTTT. It codes for CASSVASTLNTEAFF.

The CDR3 DNA sequence: TGTGCCAGCAGCTTAGCTGGACTCCGGTCTGGGGCCAACGTCCTGACTTTC. Translating it yields CASSLAGLRSGANVLTF. The chain is built from TRBV7-9 and TRBJ2-6, with D perhaps matching TRBD2 (5 bases). From germline, CDR1 is SEHNR and CDR2 FQNEAQ (reference sequence). This CDR3 is 17 amino acids long. V was shortened by 0 bases and J by 1 base, with 10 bases between the two germline ends.

The chain is built from TRBV27 and TRBJ1-5; D is perhaps TRBD1 (6 bases). This CDR3 contains 17 residues. With 5 bases removed from V and 1 base from J, the gap between germline ends came to 18 bases. Germline lookup yields CDR1 MNHEY and CDR2 SMNVEV (reference sequence). In DNA, the CDR3 is TGTGCCAGCAGTCGATCTTTCGACAGGTCAAGCAATCAGCCCCAGCATTTT. Protein sequence: CASSRSFDRSSNQPQHF.

This clone was detected only once. The chain carries TRBV6-5 and TRBJ1-5; D is possibly TRBD1 (6 bases). CDR3 length equals 14 residues. Germline CDR1 MNHEY, CDR2 SVGAGI. V dropped 10 bases and J dropped 3 bases, with 16 bases sitting between them. The CDR3 protein is CANSPGTPNQPQHF. Here the CDR3 DNA reads TGTGCCAACAGCCCCGGGACACCCAATCAGCCCCAGCATTTT.

V usage is TRBV28 and J usage is TRBJ1-1; perhaps TRBD1 as D (6 bases). Germline CDR1 MDHEN, CDR2 SYDVKM. This CDR3 has 16 residues. The ends were cut back, 4 bases at V and 5 bases at J, with 20 bases in the middle. DNA of the CDR3: TGTGCCAGCAGTTCCATACTACGACAGGAGGAGACTGAAGCTTTCTTT. It yields the protein CASSSILRQEETEAFF.

The V call is TRBV4-2, the J call TRBJ2-3, with TRBD2 matching over 15 bases. The germline CDR1 and CDR2 sequences are LGHNA and YNFKEQ. CDR3 size: 16 residues. V lost 4 bases to trimming and J lost 4 bases; unmatched junction nucleotides: 3. CDR3: CASSRGLAGGSDTQYF. The CDR3 nucleotides read TGTGCCAGCAGCCGGGGACTAGCGGGAGGTTCAGATACGCAGTATTTT.

This clone was seen a single time. The V and J genes are TRBV10-3 and TRBJ2-3; 11 positions match TRBD2. V dropped 5 bases and J dropped 6; count of bases not matched to a gene: 7. The CDR3 spans 15 residues. Germline CDR1 reads ENHRY; CDR2 reads SYGVKD. The CDR3 nucleotides read TGTGCCATCAGTCCGAATAGCGGGAGGGTGGATACGCAGTATTTT. Protein product: CAISPNSGRVDTQYF.

The V gene is TRBV11-2, the J gene TRBJ2-7, with TRBD1 matching 10 bases. The CDR3 has 15 residues. The V and J ends lost 4 bases and 4 bases, in that order; junction bases with no gene match: 7. Germline values: CDR1 SGHAT, CDR2 FQNNGV. The CDR3 here is CASSSRQGAQYEQYF. The CDR3 coding sequence is TGTGCCAGCAGCTCTCGACAGGGGGCTCAATACGAGCAGTACTTC.

This chain's CDR3 is CASSLNLRGEQFF. The DNA for the CDR3 is TGTGCCAGCAGTTTAAATCTCAGGGGTGAGCAGTTCTTC. V gene TRBV27 combines with J gene TRBJ2-1; D possibly corresponds to TRBD1 (6 bases). CDR1 and CDR2 from the germline V gene are MNHEY and SMNVEV (reference sequence). The CDR3 runs 13 residues. Trimming took off 2 bases at V and 9 bases at J, with 11 bases between the two ends.

The rearrangement joins TRBV15 to TRBJ2-3; the D gene is possibly TRBD2 (5 bases). The V end lost 6 bases, the J end lost 2 bases, and 12 bases lay between the germline ends. The CDR3 covers 14 residues. Per the germline V gene, CDR1 is LNHNV and CDR2 is YYDKDF (reference sequence). The CDR3 DNA reads as TGTGCCACCAGGAGTCGGACTTTCACAGATACGCAGTATTTT. It specifies CATRSRTFTDTQYF.

J is TRBJ2-1 and V is TRBV5-4; D remains unclear. CDR3 length equals 12 residues. Germline assignment: CDR1 SGHNT and CDR2 YYREEE (reference sequence). Deletions cut 2 bases from V and 7 bases from J, with 7 bases between. CDR3 sequence reads: CASSLIMNEQFF. The CDR3 DNA reads as TGTGCCAGCAGCTTAATAATGAATGAGCAGTTCTTC.

This chain uses TRBV4-2 with TRBJ2-1; no reliable D call. Per the germline V gene, CDR1 is LGHNA and CDR2 is YNFKEQ. V was pared by 4 bases and J by 2 bases, with 9 bases between. The CDR3 is 14 amino acids. The CDR3 nucleotides read TGTGCCAGCAGCCCCCAGTTAACCTACAATGAGCAGTTCTTC. It encodes CASSPQLTYNEQFF.

The genes are TRBV4-2 and TRBJ2-7, with TRBD2 matching 9 bases. The CDR3 totals 16 residues. Germline lookup yields CDR1 LGHNA and CDR2 YNFKEQ. V was clipped by 1 base and J by 7 bases; unmatched bases: 11. CDR3 nucleotide sequence: TGTGCCAGCAGCCAAGGGGCTAGCGGGAACCTCGGGGAGCAGTACTTC. Encoded protein: CASSQGASGNLGEQYF.

This chain links TRBV5-1 with TRBJ2-2; 7 nucleotides agree with TRBD2. This CDR3 is built from 15 residues. The J segment lost 0 bases and the V segment lost 2 bases, leaving 1 base of the junction unmatched. CDR1 and CDR2 from the germline V gene are SGHRS and YFSETQ. CDR3 region: CASSLAGPNTGELFF. CDR3 bases: TGCGCCAGCAGCTTAGCGGGACCGAACACCGGGGAGCTGTTTTTT.

The rearrangement joins TRBV30 to TRBJ1-2; D uncertain. This CDR3 spans 13 amino acids. The germline gives CDR1 GTSNPN, CDR2 SVGIG (reference sequence). V gave up 3 bases and J gave up 4 bases, with 12 bases separating them. The CDR3 DNA sequence: TGTGCCTGGAGAGGGAGGAGTGGCTATGGCTACACCTTC. It translates to CAWRGRSGYGYTF.

V and J are TRBV9 and TRBJ2-7, with D tentatively TRBD2 (5 bases). Trimming took 0 bases from V and 7 from J, leaving 14 bases between them. This CDR3 region has 14 residues. Germline V CDR1 and CDR2: SGDLS, YYNGEE. As DNA, the CDR3 is TGTGCCAGCAGCGTAGCTTCGGGGTCTGGGGAGCAGTACTTC. Protein: CASSVASGSGEQYF.

V gene TRBV28 combines with J gene TRBJ1-5; D gene unclear. From germline, CDR1 is MDHEN and CDR2 SYDVKM. The CDR3 is made up of 15 amino acids. V was clipped by 6 bases and J by 5 bases, with 17 bases between them. The CDR3 here is CASSPLRGLDQPQHF. In DNA form, the CDR3 reads TGTGCCAGCAGCCCCCTTCGGGGTTTGGATCAGCCCCAGCATTTT.

The chain carries TRBV5-1 and TRBJ2-7, with D perhaps TRBD2 (6 bases). V lost 0 bases and J lost 0, with 13 bases in between. CDR1 is SGHRS, CDR2 YFSETQ, per germline. The CDR3 contains 16 residues. The CDR3 reads CASSLGREISSYEQYF. The CDR3 coding sequence is TGCGCCAGCAGCTTGGGACGGGAGATTTCCTCCTACGAGCAGTACTTC.

The V call is TRBV4-2, the J call TRBJ1-2, with TRBD1 as a possible D gene (6 bases). The CDR3 is made up of 14 amino acids. Germline CDR1 LGHNA, CDR2 YNFKEQ. V shed 3 bases and J shed 4 bases, with 12 bases lying between them. The CDR3, as DNA: TGTGCCAGCAGCCAGGTTACGGACAGCTATGGCTACACCTTC. Amino acid sequence: CASSQVTDSYGYTF.

The V call is TRBV6-2 or TRBV6-3, the J call TRBJ2-7, with 9 bases fitting TRBD1. J gave up 0 bases and V 5 bases, and 11 bases lay outside the gene matches. The CDR3 length is 17 residues. Germline assignment: CDR1 MNHEY and CDR2 SVGEGT. DNA for the CDR3: TGTGCCAGCAGTCCGAGGACAGGGGACCCTCACTCCTACGAGCAGTACTTC. Its protein product is CASSPRTGDPHSYEQYF.